This TCR beta chain was profiled in a study of shared clonotypes between healthy human individuals. Whole-study results and caveats: Clonotype sharing among the donors was expected to vary with sequencing depth.

The germline V gene has CDR1 ENHRY and CDR2 SYGVKD. V lost 4 bases and J lost 7; bases outside the gene matches: 6. The CDR3 is made up of 14 amino acids. As concerns this clone: Its antigen is currently unknown.

Original methodology: ImmunoSEQ supplied junction-only sequences lacking quality scores, so filtering was different. TCRdb's copy holds only in-frame clones and misses some; the assay was immunoSEQ multiplex PCR. D and trimming were read from the DNA, whereas the V and J calls and clone size are those reported in that table. The profile covers a few million clones, with over 85% appearing a single time and roughly 0.14% taken by the ten largest. The V and J genes are TRBV10-3 and TRBJ2-2; 7 bases align to TRBD1. The receptor was derived from a man younger than 35 in good health. Sequenced material: naive CD4+ T cells sorted from blood. Sample subset: CD45RA+ positively selected. CDR3 loop: CAISANGQDGELFF. CDR3 coding DNA: TGTGCCATCAGTGCCAATGGACAGGACGGGGAGCTGTTTTTT.